Presented here are 4 T cell receptor beta chains from one specimen sequenced in a study of PD-1 blockade in classical Hodgkin lymphoma. Relapse after autologous stem cell transplantation occurred in every patient, and brentuximab vedotin exposure varied. TCRdb's table, derived via immunoSEQ multiplex PCR, lists solely in-frame clones and lacks some. Among tens of thousands of clones, around 86% were seen once, and the ten largest hold around 20%. The sequencing here drew on peripheral blood mononuclear cells (PBMCs), taken at baseline. The receptors shown here come from a human donor with classical Hodgkin lymphoma.

The genes are TRBV10-3 and TRBJ2-7; 8 bases are shared with TRBD1. V lost 6 bases to trimming and J lost 0 bases; unmatched junction nucleotides: 1. The CDR3 covers 13 residues. Looked up from germline, CDR1 is ENHRY and CDR2 is SYGVKD. Here the CDR3 reads CAIRGQDSYEQYF. CDR3 in DNA: TGTGCCATCAGGGGACAGGACTCCTACGAGCAGTACTTC.

The rearrangement uses TRBV29-1 and TRBJ1-1, with 7 bases aligning to TRBD1. In germline, CDR1 is SQVTM, CDR2 ANQGSEA. The V gene end was trimmed by 4 bases and the J gene end by 1 base; junction bases not matched to a gene: 3. This CDR3 comprises 13 residues. The CDR3 DNA reads TGCAGCGTTGGTAGACAGGGGAACACTGAAGCTTTCTTT. Its protein is CSVGRQGNTEAFF.

The V call is TRBV5-1, the J call TRBJ2-2, with D unresolved. The CDR3 is 16 amino acids. The V gene's germline CDR1 is SGHRS and CDR2 YFSETQ. Trimming cost V 3 bases and J 4 bases, with 16 bases left between them. In DNA, the CDR3 is TGCGCCAGCAGCTCGCTTAACGGTGGTAGCACCGGGGAGCTGTTTTTT. Translating gives CASSSLNGGSTGELFF.

The chain combines TRBV27 with TRBJ1-5; TRBD1 matches at 7 bases. The CDR3 extends over 13 amino acids. Per the germline V gene, CDR1 is MNHEY and CDR2 is SMNVEV (reference sequence). V gave up 6 bases and J gave up 4 bases; unmatched junction bases: 3. This CDR3 reads CASSDRDNQPQHF. CDR3 bases: TGTGCCAGCAGCGACAGGGATAATCAGCCCCAGCATTTT.